These 25 T cell receptor beta chains share one sample of origin, sequenced in a study of T cell responses to AZD1222 COVID-19 vaccine. Method: immunoSEQ multiplex PCR; TCRdb's copy keeps in-frame clones and lacks some. The sample lists 150,000 or so clones; around 90% were seen once. Sequenced here: peripheral blood, sampled on day 0 of AZD1222 vaccination. The source of these receptors is an adult in good health.

V usage is TRBV5-4 and J usage is TRBJ1-1, with D hard to call. The CDR3 runs 13 residues. From germline, CDR1 is SGHNT and CDR2 YYREEE (reference sequence). V lost 4 bases and J 3 bases, leaving 10 bases between the germline ends. CDR3 coding DNA: TGTGCCAGCAGCAGGGTGGGATACACTGAAGCTTTCTTT. Translated, it gives CASSRVGYTEAFF. The complete variable domain, with remaining parts taken from reference TRBV5-4 and TRBJ1-1, reads ETGVTQSPTHLIKTRGQQVTLRCSSQSGHNTVSWYQQALGQGPQFIFQYYREEENGRGNFPPRFSGLQFPNYSSELNVNALELDDSALYLCASSRVGYTEAFFGQGTRLTVV.

The chain joins TRBV5-1 to TRBJ1-3; D is ambiguous. CDR3 length equals 16 residues. From germline, CDR1 is SGHRS and CDR2 YFSETQ. The germline V and J ends were trimmed by 0 bases and 0 bases, with 10 bases remaining between them. The CDR3 loop is CASSLGQQYSGNTIYF. DNA for the CDR3: TGCGCCAGCAGCTTGGGTCAGCAGTACTCTGGAAACACCATATATTTT.

The rearrangement joins TRBV28 to TRBJ2-7; 10 nucleotides match TRBD2. CDR1 is MDHEN and CDR2 is SYDVKM in the germline V gene. The CDR3 has 16 residues. With 4 bases clipped from V and 4 bases from J, the junction kept 10 bases outside the gene matches. Written as DNA, the CDR3 is TGTGCCAGCAGTTCCGCCGCACTAGCGGGGACGTACGAGCAGTACTTC. It encodes CASSSAALAGTYEQYF.

This clone was counted once. The gene calls are TRBV6-5 and TRBJ2-7, with 11 positions matching TRBD1. V shed 5 bases, J shed 6 bases, and the junction held 6 bases outside the gene matches. The CDR3 totals 14 residues. Germline V CDR1 and CDR2: MNHEY, SVGAGI. CDR3 residues: CASSMPGTGGEQYF. DNA for the CDR3: TGTGCCAGCAGTATGCCGGGGACAGGGGGCGAGCAGTACTTC.

The chain combines TRBV5-4 with TRBJ1-3; D remains unclear. Trimming took off 7 bases at V and 4 bases at J, with 15 bases between the two ends. The CDR3 consists of 14 residues. Per germline, CDR1 SGHNT and CDR2 YYREEE (reference sequence). CDR3 coding DNA: TGTGCCAGCGGAGACCCCCGCAAGGGAAACACCATATATTTT. Translated, it gives CASGDPRKGNTIYF.

This chain links TRBV18 with TRBJ2-5; unclear D gene. Between the trimmed V and J ends, which lost 2 bases and 3 bases, there was a span of 7 bases. This CDR3 spans 13 amino acids. Germline V gives CDR1 KGHSH, CDR2 LQKENI. CDR3 DNA: TGTGCCAGCTCACCAAGGCAGGAAGAGACCCAGTACTTC. Protein product: CASSPRQEETQYF.

The chain uses TRBV7-2 and TRBJ2-3, with 7 bases aligning to TRBD1. The length of the CDR3 is 16 residues. Germline V gene data show CDR1 as SGHTA and CDR2 as FQGNSA. V dropped 3 bases and J dropped 4; count of bases not matched to a gene: 10. The DNA of the CDR3 is TGTGCCAGCAGCTTGGTAGGGACAGCTCTCCCAGATACGCAGTATTTT. Amino acids: CASSLVGTALPDTQYF.

The V and J genes are TRBV27 and TRBJ2-6; D gene unclear. The CDR3 extends over 13 amino acids. The germline gives CDR1 MNHEY, CDR2 SMNVEV (reference sequence). The V end was cut by 3 bases, the J end by 5 bases, with 5 bases between. CDR3 residues: CASSFSRANVLTF. For the CDR3, the DNA is TGTGCCAGCAGTTTTTCGAGGGCCAACGTCCTGACTTTC.

This chain links TRBV27 with TRBJ2-7; TRBD2 agrees at 9 bases. Trimming at V came to 2 bases and at J to 2 bases, leaving 7 bases not matched to a gene. This CDR3 spans 16 amino acids. From germline, CDR1 is MNHEY and CDR2 SMNVEV (reference sequence). CDR3 in DNA: TGTGCCAGCAGTTTAGGGGGACTAGCCATGACCTACGAGCAGTACTTC. Protein: CASSLGGLAMTYEQYF.

J is TRBJ1-5 and V is TRBV15; TRBD1 aligns across 8 bases. J gave up 0 bases and V 1 base, and 5 bases lay outside the gene matches. Germline CDR1 and CDR2: LNHNV and YYDKDF (reference sequence). The CDR3 is made up of 17 amino acids. CDR3 coding DNA: TGTGCCACCAGCAGAGGGACAGGGCCCTATAGCAATCAGCCCCAGCATTTT. Its protein product is CATSRGTGPYSNQPQHF.

This clone has more than one count but fewer than ten. The chain carries TRBV21-1 and TRBJ1-2. TRBV21-1 is an annotated pseudogene. The CDR3 is made up of 16 amino acids. CDR3 nucleotide sequence: TGTGCCAGCAGCCACAGTTATGGGGAGACTAACTATGGCTACACCTTC. Residues: CASSHSYGETNYGYTF.

A word on this clone: Other nucleotide sequences in the sample specify the same CDR3. The gene calls are TRBV5-1 and TRBJ1-3, with D perhaps matching TRBD1 (5 bases). V was clipped by 0 bases and J by 0 bases, with 7 bases between them. In germline, CDR1 is SGHRS, CDR2 YFSETQ. The CDR3 runs to 15 residues. CDR3 nucleotides: TGCGCCAGCAGCTTGGCCGGGGGCTCTGGAAACACCATATATTTT. This translates into CASSLAGGSGNTIYF.

The gene calls are TRBV7-9 and TRBJ2-4; either TRBD1 or TRBD2 may supply D (5 bases each). The CDR3 contains 14 residues. V shed 3 bases and J shed 8 bases, with 14 bases lying between them. The germline V gene has CDR1 SEHNR and CDR2 FQNEAQ (reference sequence). The CDR3 DNA reads as TGTGCCAGCAGCTTCAGGGCCGGGATGGACATTCAGTACTTC. This translates into CASSFRAGMDIQYF.

The chain has TRBV7-9 and TRBJ2-1; 9 bases are shared with TRBD2. Germline lookup yields CDR1 SEHNR and CDR2 FQNEAQ (reference sequence). This CDR3 contains 15 residues. The ends lost 6 bases at V and 4 bases at J; junction bases unmatched: 7. CDR3 sequence: CASRPLAGPYNEQFF. CDR3 coding DNA: TGTGCCAGCAGACCTCTAGCGGGGCCTTACAATGAGCAGTTCTTC.

The chain employs TRBV2 and TRBJ1-5; 7 bases line up with TRBD1. Germline V gives CDR1 SNHLY, CDR2 FYNNEI. V trimming: 6 bases; J trimming: 3 bases; junction bases outside the gene matches: 8. This CDR3 comprises 15 residues. The CDR3 DNA is TGTGCCAGCAGGGCAGGGGGATTGTTCAATCAGCCCCAGCATTTT. It specifies CASRAGGLFNQPQHF.

The rearrangement uses TRBV28 and TRBJ2-7; no reliable D call. Germline CDR1 is MDHEN and CDR2 is SYDVKM. There are 12 residues in the CDR3. Between the trimmed V and J ends, which lost 6 bases and 6 bases, there was a span of 12 bases. The CDR3 is CASSPRIIEQYF. The CDR3 DNA reads as TGTGCCAGCAGCCCTCGGATTATCGAGCAGTACTTC.

The chain couples TRBV28 to TRBJ1-1; D is uncertain. CDR3 length: 15 amino acids. The germline V gene encodes CDR1 MDHEN and CDR2 SYDVKM. The ends were cut back, 4 bases at V and 4 bases at J, with 16 bases in the middle. The CDR3 spells CASSSVRSRSTEAFF. Here the CDR3 DNA reads TGTGCCAGCAGTTCAGTACGCTCACGAAGCACTGAAGCTTTCTTT.

The chain combines TRBV6-4 with TRBJ2-1; 9 bases are a match to TRBD1. Germline CDR1 is MRHNA and CDR2 is SNTAGT. This CDR3 contains 17 residues. The ends lost 6 bases at V and 1 base at J; junction bases unmatched: 10. This CDR3 is CASSQEHRGRSYNEQFF. Here the CDR3 DNA reads TGTGCCAGCAGCCAAGAACACAGGGGGCGTTCCTACAATGAGCAGTTCTTC.

The V and J genes are TRBV9 and TRBJ2-1, with 13 bases matching TRBD2. Germline lookup yields CDR1 SGDLS and CDR2 YYNGEE. This CDR3 is 15 amino acids long. Trimming took 3 bases from V and 6 from J; bases not matched to a gene: 3. In nucleotides, the CDR3 is TGTGCCAGCAGCGACGGGACTAGCGGGGTCAATGAGCAGTTCTTC. Translated: CASSDGTSGVNEQFF. Looking up the rest from reference TRBV9 and TRBJ2-1 gives the full variable domain: DSGVTQTPKHLITATGQRVTLRCSPRSGDLSVYWYQQSLDQGLQFLIQYYNGEERAKGNILERFSAQQFPDLHSELNLSSLELGDSALYFCASSDGTSGVNEQFFGPGTRLTVL.

The rearrangement links TRBV25-1 to TRBJ2-5, with D perhaps matching TRBD2 (5 bases). The CDR3 covers 16 residues. V was clipped by 3 bases and J by 4 bases, with 18 bases between them. Germline CDR1 and CDR2: MGHDK and SYGVNS. The CDR3 region has the DNA TGTGCCAGCAGTGAGGTCAGCGGACCCATCAGAGAGACCCAGTACTTC. This encodes CASSEVSGPIRETQYF.

The V and J genes are TRBV5-1 and TRBJ1-1; D is undetermined. With 2 bases removed from V and 1 base from J, the gap between germline ends came to 9 bases. Germline CDR1 reads SGHRS; CDR2 reads YFSETQ. The CDR3 is 14 residues long. CDR3 residues: CASSFDGGNTEAFF. CDR3 nucleotides: TGCGCCAGCAGCTTCGACGGAGGGAACACTGAAGCTTTCTTT.

The chain combines TRBV9 with TRBJ1-1, with a weak D call TRBD1 (5 bases). The CDR3 sequence is 16 residues long. Trimming cost V 4 bases and J 0 bases, with 16 bases left between them. Germline V gives CDR1 SGDLS, CDR2 YYNGEE. The CDR3 spells CASSQDGGRVNTEAFF. For the CDR3, the DNA is TGTGCCAGCAGCCAAGACGGGGGAAGAGTGAACACTGAAGCTTTCTTT.

This sequence joins TRBV10-1 and TRBJ2-3, with D unclear. Germline CDR1 reads WNHNN; CDR2 reads SYGVQD (reference sequence). The CDR3 has 15 residues. Trimming removed 0 bases at V and 9 bases at J, with 16 bases between. CDR3 coding DNA: TGCGCCAGCAGTGAGTCTAGGCGGTCTGAGGAGACGCAGTATTTT. It encodes CASSESRRSEETQYF.

This chain connects TRBV18 to TRBJ2-5, with a possible D match to TRBD1 (7 bases). CDR3 length: 15 residues. Trimming shortened V by 3 bases and J by 5 bases, and 16 bases separated the two germline ends. CDR1 KGHSH and CDR2 LQKENI come from the germline V gene. CDR3 sequence (DNA): TGTGCCAGCTCACCCGGAGGGACAGCCAGGGAGACCCAGTACTTC. Residues: CASSPGGTARETQYF.

The table lists this clone with a count of one. The rearrangement uses TRBV28 and TRBJ1-2, with D maybe TRBD1 (5 bases). Germline V gene sequence: CDR1 MDHEN, CDR2 SYDVKM. The CDR3 contains 15 residues. Trimming stripped 5 bases from V and 6 bases from J, with 19 bases between. The CDR3 sequence: CASSPHGTPGNGYTF. CDR3 bases: TGTGCCAGCAGTCCTCACGGGACCCCAGGGAATGGCTACACCTTC.